This T cell receptor beta chain was sequenced for a study of blood T cell repertoires in COVID-19. Data came from immunoSEQ multiplex PCR; TCRdb stores just in-frame clones and leaves some out. The sample shows about 72,000 clones, under 95% of them seen only once. Unmatched junction bases numbered 4, after V lost 2 bases and J lost 4 bases. In germline, CDR1 is SEHNR, CDR2 FQNEAQ (reference sequence). The CDR3 totals 15 residues. This chain links TRBV7-9 with TRBJ2-5; 10 nucleotides match TRBD2. Specimen: peripheral blood. This receptor was taken from a woman aged 60-75 years with active COVID-19. The chain's CDR3 is CASSLLAGAGETQYF. The CDR3 DNA reads as TGTGCCAGCAGCTTACTAGCGGGAGCTGGAGAGACCCAGTACTTC.